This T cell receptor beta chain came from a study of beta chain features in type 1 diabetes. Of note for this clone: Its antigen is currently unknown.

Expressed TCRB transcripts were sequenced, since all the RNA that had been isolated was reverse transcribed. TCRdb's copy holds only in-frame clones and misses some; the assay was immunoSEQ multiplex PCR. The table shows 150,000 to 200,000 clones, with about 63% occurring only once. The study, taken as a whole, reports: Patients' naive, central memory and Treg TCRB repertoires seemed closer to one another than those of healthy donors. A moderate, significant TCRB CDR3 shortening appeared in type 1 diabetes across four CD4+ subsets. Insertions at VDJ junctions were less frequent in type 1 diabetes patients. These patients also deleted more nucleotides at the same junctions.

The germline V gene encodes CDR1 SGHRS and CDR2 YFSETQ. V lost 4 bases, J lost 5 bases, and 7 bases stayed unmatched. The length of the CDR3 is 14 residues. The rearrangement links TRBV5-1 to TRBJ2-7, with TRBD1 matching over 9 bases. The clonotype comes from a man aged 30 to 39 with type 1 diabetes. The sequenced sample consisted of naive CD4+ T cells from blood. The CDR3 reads CASSTGQGLDEQYF. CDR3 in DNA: TGCGCCAGCAGCACGGGACAGGGTCTGGACGAGCAGTACTTC. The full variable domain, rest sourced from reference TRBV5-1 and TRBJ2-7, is KAGVTQTPRYLIKTRGQQVTLSCSPISGHRSVSWYQQTPGQGLQFLFEYFSETQRNKGNFPGRFSGRQFSNSRSEMNVSTLELGDSALYLCASSTGQGLDEQYFGPGTRLTVT.